Below are 25 T cell receptor beta chains sequenced from a single sample in a study of shared clonotypes between healthy human individuals. Profiled with immunoSEQ multiplex PCR; TCRdb holds only in-frame clones, not every one. The sample has over a million clones, under 99% seen once. The material sequenced was naive CD4+ T cells sorted from blood. Subset indicated: CD45RA+ positively selected. These receptors originate from a man in his thirties or forties in good health.

This chain joins TRBV7-6 and TRBJ2-2; 10 bases are a match to TRBD1. Looked up from germline, CDR1 is SGHVS and CDR2 is FNYEAQ. There are 16 residues in the CDR3. V lost 2 bases, J lost 5 bases, and 5 bases stayed unmatched. The CDR3 sequence: CASSLSDRGRTGELFF. CDR3 nucleotide sequence: TGTGCCAGCAGCTTAAGTGACAGGGGGCGAACCGGGGAGCTGTTTTTT.

The rearrangement joins TRBV19 to TRBJ1-2; no reliable D call. Between the trimmed V and J ends, which lost 4 bases and 0 bases, there was a span of 6 bases. The CDR3 loop spans 13 amino acids. Germline V gene sequence: CDR1 LNHDA, CDR2 SQIVND (reference sequence). This chain's CDR3 is CASSNLANYGYTF. For the CDR3, the DNA is TGTGCCAGTAGTAATCTAGCTAACTATGGCTACACCTTC.

This clone was recorded only once. This same CDR3 is encoded by further DNA sequences in the sample. The rearrangement links TRBV28 to TRBJ1-5, with D tentatively TRBD1 (5 bases). The CDR3 has 14 residues. Germline V gene sequence: CDR1 MDHEN, CDR2 SYDVKM. V lost 6 bases to trimming and J lost 0 bases, with 9 bases between them. The CDR3 coding sequence is TGTGCCAGCAGCCGCAGGGTTAGCAATCAGCCCCAGCATTTT. This codes for CASSRRVSNQPQHF.

The chain joins TRBV14 to TRBJ2-2; TRBD2 matches 13 bases. Germline V gives CDR1 SGHDN, CDR2 FVKESK. CDR3 length: 18 amino acids. Trimming took 1 base from V and 6 from J; bases not matched to a gene: 8. In nucleotides, the CDR3 is TGTGCCAGCAGCCAAGGGGTTCGGACTAGCGGGAGAGCCGGGGAGCTGTTTTTT. This encodes CASSQGVRTSGRAGELFF.

The V call is TRBV27, the J call TRBJ1-1; D is perhaps TRBD1 (6 bases). The V and J ends lost 5 bases and 4 bases respectively, with 14 bases between them. Germline CDR1 MNHEY, CDR2 SMNVEV (reference sequence). The CDR3 is made up of 14 amino acids. CDR3 loop: CASSPKGGFTEAFF. CDR3 sequence (DNA): TGTGCCAGCAGTCCCAAGGGGGGTTTCACTGAAGCTTTCTTT.

This clone was recorded once. The chain is built from TRBV28 and TRBJ1-4; tentative D call: TRBD1 (5 bases). From germline, CDR1 is MDHEN and CDR2 SYDVKM. Between the trimmed V and J ends, which lost 2 bases and 2 bases, there was a span of 9 bases. The CDR3 extends over 15 amino acids. CDR3 region: CASSLPGRTNEKLFF. The CDR3 region has the DNA TGTGCCAGCAGTTTACCAGGGCGGACTAATGAAAAACTGTTTTTT.

The rearrangement joins TRBV11-2 to TRBJ1-1, with unresolved D. Trimming stripped 5 bases from V and 4 bases from J, with 23 bases between. CDR1 and CDR2 from the germline V gene are SGHAT and FQNNGV. The CDR3 has 17 amino acids. CDR3 sequence (DNA): TGTGCCAGCAGCCCCCGTGCGGCGGTAGTGGAAAGCACTGAAGCTTTCTTT. This gives the protein CASSPRAAVVESTEAFF.

This rearrangement joins TRBV7-2 to TRBJ2-1; 11 positions match TRBD2. Germline CDR1 and CDR2: SGHTA and FQGNSA. This CDR3 contains 15 residues. Trimming took 4 bases from V and 4 from J; bases not matched to a gene: 3. In DNA form, the CDR3 reads TGTGCCAGCAGCTCGGTAGCGGGAGGGTACAATGAGCAGTTCTTC. This codes for CASSSVAGGYNEQFF.

This clone was observed a single time. The chain employs TRBV5-1 and TRBJ2-3; TRBD2 aligns across 7 bases. V lost 6 bases, J lost 0 bases, and 7 bases stayed unmatched. The CDR3 runs to 15 residues. Germline lookup yields CDR1 SGHRS and CDR2 YFSETQ. The CDR3 region is CASTSTGLSTDTQYF. The CDR3 bases are TGCGCCAGCACCTCCACGGGACTAAGCACAGATACGCAGTATTTT.

The chain recombines TRBV11-2 with TRBJ2-1, with TRBD1 identical over 9 bases. The CDR3 runs 15 residues. With V trimmed by 0 bases and J by 6 bases, 3 bases remained unmatched. Per the germline V gene, CDR1 is SGHAT and CDR2 is FQNNGV. The CDR3 sequence is CASSLEGTGSNEQFF. DNA of the CDR3: TGTGCCAGCAGCTTAGAGGGGACAGGGTCCAATGAGCAGTTCTTC. Full variable domain (rest looked up from reference TRBV11-2 and TRBJ2-1): EAGVAQSPRYKIIEKRQSVAFWCNPISGHATLYWYQQILGQGPKLLIQFQNNGVVDDSQLPKDRFSAERLKGVDSTLKIQPAKLEDSAVYLCASSLEGTGSNEQFFGPGTRLTVL.

This rearrangement joins TRBV29-1 to TRBJ2-1; 12 nucleotides align to TRBD2. CDR1 is SQVTM, CDR2 ANQGSEA, per germline. CDR3 length: 14 residues. V lost 5 bases and J lost 3; bases outside the gene matches: 2. CDR3 in amino acids: CSVLTSGSYNEQFF. CDR3 sequence (DNA): TGCAGCGTTCTGACTAGCGGGAGCTACAATGAGCAGTTCTTC.

The chain is built from TRBV10-1 and TRBJ2-7; D remains unclear. This CDR3 has 9 residues. V lost 7 bases and J lost 5, with 3 bases in between. CDR1 WNHNN and CDR2 SYGVQD come from the germline V gene (reference sequence). CDR3 sequence reads: CASKHEQYF. CDR3 nucleotide sequence: TGCGCCAGCAAGCACGAGCAGTACTTC.

As to this clone: This sample also contains other DNA sequences that code for the same CDR3. The chain combines TRBV27 with TRBJ1-5; D is uncertain. This CDR3 spans 13 amino acids. Germline CDR1 is MNHEY and CDR2 is SMNVEV (reference sequence). V lost 3 bases to trimming and J lost 0 bases, with 3 bases between them. CDR3 DNA sequence: TGTGCCAGCAGTTTCTTTAGCAATCAGCCCCAGCATTTT. The encoded protein is CASSFFSNQPQHF.

The CDR3 loop is CASSLIAGVGYEQYF. The DNA for the CDR3 is TGTGCCAGCAGTCTTATCGCGGGAGTGGGCTACGAGCAGTACTTC. V is TRBV27 and J is TRBJ2-7, with TRBD2 matching 7 bases. Germline loops: CDR1 MNHEY, CDR2 SMNVEV (reference sequence). After removal of 5 bases from V and 3 bases from J, the junction contained 10 bases not matched to a gene. This CDR3 comprises 15 residues.

CDR3 loop: CASSESGTTGVKGYTF. In DNA form, the CDR3 reads TGTGCCAGCAGTGAATCTGGGACGACAGGGGTAAAGGGCTACACCTTC. J is TRBJ1-2 and V is TRBV6-1; 8 bases map to TRBD1. V lost 2 bases and J lost 8; bases outside the gene matches: 13. This CDR3 is built from 16 residues. Germline V gene sequence: CDR1 MNHNS, CDR2 SASEGT.

This chain connects TRBV28 to TRBJ2-7; possibly TRBD1 for D (6 bases). The germline CDR1 and CDR2 sequences are MDHEN and SYDVKM. This CDR3 comprises 15 residues. V gave up 6 bases and J gave up 6 bases, with 21 bases separating them. Here the CDR3 reads CASSPTGKVSVEQYF. DNA for the CDR3: TGTGCCAGCAGCCCTACAGGGAAGGTATCGGTCGAGCAGTACTTC.

This clone was detected only a few times. This sample also contains other DNA sequences that code for the same CDR3. The chain couples TRBV5-1 to TRBJ2-7; 11 bases map to TRBD2. Germline CDR1 and CDR2: SGHRS and YFSETQ. V gave up 0 bases and J gave up 1 base; unmatched junction bases: 0. CDR3 size: 15 residues. CDR3 nucleotides: TGCGCCAGCAGCTTGGGACTAGCGGGATCCTACGAGCAGTACTTC. Amino acids: CASSLGLAGSYEQYF.

V is TRBV28 and J is TRBJ2-4, with a possible D match to TRBD2 (6 bases). V gave up 5 bases and J gave up 7 bases, with 18 bases separating them. There are 15 residues in the CDR3. Germline-derived CDR1 and CDR2 are MDHEN and SYDVKM. For the CDR3, the DNA is TGTGCCAGCAGTCAAGCCGGGACTTGGGACAACATTCAGTACTTC. Its protein is CASSQAGTWDNIQYF.

The V and J genes are TRBV7-2 and TRBJ2-1; possible D gene TRBD1, 6 bases. Trimming shortened V by 4 bases and J by 6 bases, and 13 bases separated the two germline ends. The CDR3 has 14 amino acids. Germline V CDR1 and CDR2: SGHTA, FQGNSA. CDR3 residues: CASSYVQGPNEQFF. CDR3 DNA: TGTGCCAGCAGCTACGTACAGGGACCCAATGAGCAGTTCTTC. Full variable domain (missing parts from reference TRBV7-2 and TRBJ2-1): GAGVSQSPSNKVTEKGKDVELRCDPISGHTALYWYRQSLGQGLEFLIYFQGNSAPDKSGLPSDRFSAERTGGSVSTLTIQRTQQEDSAVYLCASSYVQGPNEQFFGPGTRLTVL.

The chain combines TRBV25-1 with TRBJ1-1; D might be TRBD1 (5 bases). This CDR3 has 13 amino acids. CDR1 and CDR2 from the germline V gene are MGHDK and SYGVNS. Trimming took off 10 bases at V and 3 bases at J, with 15 bases between the two ends. In DNA, the CDR3 is TGTGCCACTCAGGCAGGGCCCCACACTGAAGCTTTCTTT. Its translation: CATQAGPHTEAFF.

V gene TRBV19 combines with J gene TRBJ2-7; 12 bases are a match to TRBD1. V trimming: 5 bases; J trimming: 3 bases; junction bases outside the gene matches: 5. This CDR3 is built from 15 residues. Germline values: CDR1 LNHDA, CDR2 SQIVND (reference sequence). The CDR3 spells CASSGRDRGLYEQYF. The CDR3 region has the DNA TGTGCCAGTAGTGGACGGGACAGGGGGCTCTACGAGCAGTACTTC.

This clone has just a few counts. The genes are TRBV15 and TRBJ1-2; D is ambiguous. V was cut by 0 bases and J by 6 bases, with 5 bases left in between. Germline assignment: CDR1 LNHNV and CDR2 YYDKDF (reference sequence). This CDR3 is 12 amino acids long. The CDR3 DNA reads TGTGCCACCAGCAGAGATCGGGATGGCTACACCTTC. Translated, it gives CATSRDRDGYTF.

The chain carries TRBV5-5 and TRBJ1-5; the D is unclear. Trimming took off 0 bases at V and 1 base at J, with 8 bases between the two ends. The CDR3 sequence is 15 residues long. Germline CDR1 and CDR2: SGHKS and YYEKEE (reference sequence). The CDR3 nucleotides read TGTGCCAGCAGCTTGGGCAGAAAAAGCAATCAGCCCCAGCATTTT. This encodes CASSLGRKSNQPQHF.

The J gene is TRBJ2-3, the V gene TRBV5-5; D assignment may be TRBD1 or TRBD2 (5 bases each). This CDR3 has 14 amino acids. Per the germline V gene, CDR1 is SGHKS and CDR2 is YYEKEE (reference sequence). V shed 4 bases and J shed 6 bases, with 15 bases lying between them. The CDR3 nucleotides are TGTGCCAGCAGCCGGGACGCGTCCACGGATACGCAGTATTTT. This encodes CASSRDASTDTQYF.

This chain joins TRBV7-2 and TRBJ2-2; 8 bases map to TRBD2. CDR3 length equals 13 residues. The germline V gene encodes CDR1 SGHTA and CDR2 FQGNSA. With V trimmed by 8 bases and J by 7 bases, 6 bases remained unmatched. CDR3 protein: CASSQRERGELFF. In DNA, the CDR3 is TGTGCCAGCTCTCAGCGGGAGCGCGGGGAGCTGTTTTTT. Complete variable domain (other parts from reference TRBV7-2 and TRBJ2-2): GAGVSQSPSNKVTEKGKDVELRCDPISGHTALYWYRQSLGQGLEFLIYFQGNSAPDKSGLPSDRFSAERTGGSVSTLTIQRTQQEDSAVYLCASSQRERGELFFGEGSRLTVL.